This T cell receptor beta chain was sequenced in a study of blood T cell repertoires in COVID-19. Only in-frame clones appear in the TCRdb table, and some are missing; sequencing was by immunoSEQ multiplex PCR. Of around 340,000 clones in the sample, around 83% were seen once. The specimen sequenced was peripheral blood. This sequence originates from a man aged 25-40 years with active or convalescent COVID-19.

The CDR3 nucleotides are TGTGCCAGCAGCTTTTCGGGGGTGGAGACCCAGTACTTC. It yields the protein CASSFSGVETQYF. The chain is built from TRBV11-3 and TRBJ2-5; D might be TRBD2 (6 bases). CDR3 length: 13 residues. Germline CDR1 SGHNT, CDR2 YENEEA. V gave up 3 bases and J gave up 5 bases, with 10 bases separating them.